This is a list of T cell receptor beta chains from one sample in a study of human versus mouse CDR3 diversity and MHC coevolution. Assay used: immunoSEQ multiplex PCR; TCRdb lists only in-frame clones, some missing. There are about 77,000 clones in the sample; 85% to 95% occur only once, and around 0.15% lies in the top ten. The sequenced sample was naive CD4+ T cells from blood. Receptor source: a person aged 25-75 years in good health. Each CDR3 is given with its conserved first and last residue. A D gene is named only where the DNA matches it firmly. Not all rows give a size; the values are once, few, many and, for expanded clones, a class.

CDR3aa: CASSPSQGAKQYF; CDR3nt: TGTGCCAGCAGTCCCTCCCAGGGGGCGAAGCAGTACTTC; abundance: -; d_gene: TRBD1; v_gene: TRBV28; j_gene: TRBJ2-7
CDR3aa: CASSSTPTDTQYF; CDR3nt: TGTGCCAGCAGCTCGACTCCCACGGATACGCAGTATTTT; abundance: -; d_gene: -; v_gene: TRBV7-2; j_gene: TRBJ2-3
CDR3aa: CASRITLNYGYTF; CDR3nt: TGTGCCAGCAGAATTACTCTTAACTATGGCTACACCTTC; abundance: -; d_gene: -; v_gene: TRBV2; j_gene: TRBJ1-2
CDR3aa: CASSLAGQGTSPLHF; CDR3nt: TGTGCCAGCAGCTTAGCGGGACAGGGAACTTCACCCCTCCACTTT; abundance: -; d_gene: TRBD1; v_gene: TRBV7-9; j_gene: TRBJ1-6
CDR3aa: CAWSVTSFRETQYF; CDR3nt: TGTGCCTGGAGTGTAACTAGCTTTCGGGAGACCCAGTACTTC; abundance: once; d_gene: -; v_gene: TRBV30; j_gene: TRBJ2-5
CDR3aa: CASSNPGLVVDEQFF; CDR3nt: TGTGCCAGTAGTAACCCCGGACTAGTTGTCGATGAGCAGTTCTTC; abundance: -; d_gene: TRBD2; v_gene: TRBV19; j_gene: TRBJ2-1
CDR3aa: CASGLVRGGPGTITEAFF; CDR3nt: TGTGCTAGTGGTTTGGTACGGGGAGGTCCAGGGACGATCACTGAAGCTTTCTTT; abundance: few; d_gene: -; v_gene: TRBV12-5; j_gene: TRBJ1-1
CDR3aa: CASSLGEEVHEQYF; CDR3nt: TGCGCCAGCAGCCTGGGAGAGGAGGTCCACGAGCAGTACTTC; abundance: -; d_gene: -; v_gene: TRBV5-1; j_gene: TRBJ2-7
CDR3aa: CASNLRGGEKLFF; CDR3nt: TGTGCCAGTAATCTTAGGGGCGGTGAAAAACTGTTTTTT; abundance: -; d_gene: -; v_gene: TRBV5-5; j_gene: TRBJ1-4
CDR3aa: CASSLGQVGEKLFF; CDR3nt: TGCGCCAGCAGCTTGGGGCAGGTGGGCGAAAAACTGTTTTTT; abundance: -; d_gene: -; v_gene: TRBV5-1; j_gene: TRBJ1-4
CDR3aa: CASSQSVVARTYNEQFF; CDR3nt: TGTGCCAGCAGCCAATCGGTAGTTGCCAGGACCTACAATGAGCAGTTCTTC; abundance: -; d_gene: -; v_gene: TRBV14; j_gene: TRBJ2-1
CDR3aa: CASSLVPGSSSPLHF; CDR3nt: TGTGCCAGCAGCTTAGTTCCCGGGTCGAGTTCACCCCTCCACTTT; abundance: once; d_gene: -; v_gene: TRBV7-2; j_gene: TRBJ1-6
CDR3aa: CASITTGQGGNTIYF; CDR3nt: TGTGCCAGCATTACGACCGGACAGGGGGGAAACACCATATATTTT; abundance: few; d_gene: TRBD1; v_gene: TRBV6-1; j_gene: TRBJ1-3
CDR3aa: CASSASDLATNEKLFF; CDR3nt: TGTGCCAGTAGTGCCTCGGACTTGGCAACTAATGAAAAACTGTTTTTT; abundance: -; d_gene: -; v_gene: TRBV19; j_gene: TRBJ1-4
CDR3aa: CASSLSGQGIFDEKLFF; CDR3nt: TGTGCCAGCAGCTTGTCGGGACAGGGTATTTTCGATGAAAAACTGTTTTTT; abundance: -; d_gene: TRBD1; v_gene: TRBV5-6; j_gene: TRBJ1-4
CDR3aa: CAWMAPGVGYEQYF; CDR3nt: TGTGCCTGGATGGCGCCGGGGGTGGGCTACGAGCAGTACTTC; abundance: -; d_gene: -; v_gene: TRBV30; j_gene: TRBJ2-7
CDR3aa: CASSLLVTDTQYF; CDR3nt: TGTGCCAGCAGCTTGCTTGTTACAGATACGCAGTATTTT; abundance: -; d_gene: -; v_gene: TRBV5-6; j_gene: TRBJ2-3
CDR3aa: CASSPGPYGYTF; CDR3nt: TGTGCCAGCAGCCCAGGGCCCTATGGCTACACCTTC; abundance: -; d_gene: -; v_gene: TRBV28; j_gene: TRBJ1-2
CDR3aa: CASSHWALETGTGYEQYF; CDR3nt: TGTGCCAGCAGCCATTGGGCATTGGAGACAGGGACTGGGTACGAGCAGTACTTC; abundance: -; d_gene: -; v_gene: TRBV7-2; j_gene: TRBJ2-7
CDR3aa: CASSQTSGSSYEQYF; CDR3nt: TGTGCCAGCAGCCAGACTAGCGGAAGCTCCTACGAGCAGTACTTC; abundance: once; d_gene: TRBD2; v_gene: TRBV4-2; j_gene: TRBJ2-7
CDR3aa: CASSTTRANTGELFF; CDR3nt: TGTGCCAGCAGCACCACCAGGGCGAACACCGGGGAGCTGTTTTTT; abundance: -; d_gene: -; v_gene: TRBV21-1; j_gene: TRBJ2-2
CDR3aa: CASSEVSRGEAFF; CDR3nt: TGTGCCAGCAGTGAGGTTTCCAGGGGTGAAGCTTTCTTT; abundance: -; d_gene: -; v_gene: TRBV6-1; j_gene: TRBJ1-1